Listed below are T cell receptor beta chains from one sample, sequenced in a study of blood T cell repertoires in COVID-19. Repertoires were generated with immunoSEQ multiplex PCR, while TCRdb's copy carries only in-frame clones and drops some. The data show about 120,000 clones, approximately 86% seen once. Sequenced: peripheral blood. These receptors originate from a man aged 35 to 55 with acute or convalescent COVID-19. Each CDR3 is given with its conserved first and last residue. D genes are given only for firm matches. Clone size is shown for a subset of rows, as once, few, many or a class of expanded clone.

v_gene: TRBV5-1; j_gene: TRBJ2-3; d_gene: .; abundance: .; CDR3nt: TGCGCCAGCAGCTTGAACGGGGGAGTGGCTGGGGGCACAGATACGCAGTATTTT; CDR3aa: CASSLNGGVAGGTDTQYF
v_gene: TRBV19; j_gene: TRBJ1-4; d_gene: .; abundance: .; CDR3nt: TGTGCCAGTAGTATGGGGTGGGCCAGCGGAGATGAAAAACTGTTTTTT; CDR3aa: CASSMGWASGDEKLFF
v_gene: TRBV7-3; j_gene: TRBJ1-4; d_gene: .; abundance: .; CDR3nt: TGTGCCAGCAGCTTAAGGCAGGAAACAACTAATGAAAAACTGTTTTTT; CDR3aa: CASSLRQETTNEKLFF
v_gene: TRBV5-1; j_gene: TRBJ2-1; d_gene: .; abundance: .; CDR3nt: TGCGCCAGCAGCTTATTGGGGAGGTTCGATGAGCAGTTCTTC; CDR3aa: CASSLLGRFDEQFF
v_gene: TRBV5-1; j_gene: TRBJ2-1; d_gene: TRBD2; abundance: .; CDR3nt: TGCGCCAGCAGCTTGGCACTAGCGGGAACCAATGAGCAGTTCTTC; CDR3aa: CASSLALAGTNEQFF
v_gene: TRBV6-1; j_gene: TRBJ2-3; d_gene: .; abundance: .; CDR3nt: TGTGCCAGCAGTCCCGGGACAAGATACACAGATACGCAGTATTTT; CDR3aa: CASSPGTRYTDTQYF
v_gene: TRBV11-2; j_gene: TRBJ1-3; d_gene: TRBD1; abundance: .; CDR3nt: TGTGCCAGCGGGCCGACAGGGATCCTCTCTGGAAACACCATATATTTT; CDR3aa: CASGPTGILSGNTIYF
v_gene: TRBV12-5; j_gene: TRBJ2-5; d_gene: .; abundance: .; CDR3nt: TGTGCTAGTGGTGCATCTATAGCGTTAGGGCAAGAGACCCAGTACTTC; CDR3aa: CASGASIALGQETQYF
v_gene: TRBV27; j_gene: TRBJ2-5; d_gene: TRBD1; abundance: .; CDR3nt: TGTGCCAGCAGTCACACAGGGGTCAAAGAGACCCAGTACTTC; CDR3aa: CASSHTGVKETQYF
v_gene: TRBV30; j_gene: TRBJ1-5; d_gene: .; abundance: .; CDR3nt: TGTGCCTGGAGTATTACAGGTTATAGCAATCAGCCCCAGCATTTT; CDR3aa: CAWSITGYSNQPQHF
v_gene: TRBV20-1; j_gene: TRBJ1-1; d_gene: .; abundance: .; CDR3nt: TGCAGTGCTAACAAAGCTTTCTTT; CDR3aa: CSANKAFF
v_gene: TRBV24-1; j_gene: TRBJ2-2; d_gene: TRBD1; abundance: .; CDR3nt: TGTGCCGTCCAGGGGGCGATCACCGGGGAGCTGTTTTTT; CDR3aa: CAVQGAITGELFF
v_gene: TRBV19; j_gene: TRBJ2-7; d_gene: .; abundance: .; CDR3nt: TGTGCCAGTAGTGAACCGGGGTACGAGGACGAGCAGTACTTC; CDR3aa: CASSEPGYEDEQYF
v_gene: TRBV19; j_gene: TRBJ1-3; d_gene: .; abundance: .; CDR3nt: TGTGCCAGTAAAGGTGGACAAACCGGGGGAAACACCATATATTTT; CDR3aa: CASKGGQTGGNTIYF
v_gene: TRBV14; j_gene: TRBJ1-6; d_gene: .; abundance: .; CDR3nt: TGTGCCAGCAGCCAAGAACGAGAGCATAATTCACCCCTCCACTTT; CDR3aa: CASSQEREHNSPLHF
v_gene: TRBV7-2; j_gene: TRBJ2-7; d_gene: .; abundance: .; CDR3nt: TGTGCCAGCAGCTTGAGGTCGGGAGCCCTCTCCTACGAGCAGTACTTC; CDR3aa: CASSLRSGALSYEQYF
v_gene: TRBV30; j_gene: TRBJ2-3; d_gene: TRBD2; abundance: .; CDR3nt: TGTGCCTGGAGTTTCTGGACTAGCGGGAGGGCAGATACGCAGTATTTT; CDR3aa: CAWSFWTSGRADTQYF
v_gene: TRBV27; j_gene: TRBJ2-6; d_gene: TRBD1; abundance: .; CDR3nt: TGTGCCACCTCCCGGACAGGGGGCGGCGGGGCCAACGTCCTGACTTTC; CDR3aa: CATSRTGGGGANVLTF
v_gene: TRBV30; j_gene: TRBJ1-4; d_gene: .; abundance: .; CDR3nt: TGTGCCTGGAGCCCCCTCCGAGGTGAAAAACTGTTTTTT; CDR3aa: CAWSPLRGEKLFF
v_gene: TRBV5-6; j_gene: TRBJ2-2; d_gene: TRBD2; abundance: .; CDR3nt: TGTGCCAGCAGCATGACTAGCGGGAGGGCCACCGGGGAGCTGTTTTTT; CDR3aa: CASSMTSGRATGELFF
v_gene: TRBV5-8; j_gene: TRBJ1-5; d_gene: .; abundance: .; CDR3nt: TGTGCCAGCAGCTTGTCCAGGGAGGCCCAGCATTTT; CDR3aa: CASSLSREAQHF
v_gene: TRBV30; j_gene: TRBJ1-3; d_gene: .; abundance: few; CDR3nt: TGTGCCTGGAGTGTGGAGTTTGGAAACACCATATATTTT; CDR3aa: CAWSVEFGNTIYF
v_gene: TRBV1; j_gene: TRBJ1-1; d_gene: .; abundance: .; CDR3nt: TGCACCAGCAACCTAGACAGGCCCGGGGGCACTGAAGCTTTCTTT; CDR3aa: CTSNLDRPGGTEAFF
v_gene: TRBV7-3; j_gene: TRBJ2-1; d_gene: TRBD2; abundance: once; CDR3nt: TGTGCCAGCAGCTTACGGCCTAGCGGGAGCTCCTACAATGAGCAGTTCTTC; CDR3aa: CASSLRPSGSSYNEQFF
v_gene: TRBV15; j_gene: TRBJ2-1; d_gene: TRBD1; abundance: .; CDR3nt: TGTGCCACCAGCAGCCCGGACAGGGTCAATGAGCAGTTCTTC; CDR3aa: CATSSPDRVNEQFF
v_gene: TRBV7-9; j_gene: TRBJ1-2; d_gene: .; abundance: .; CDR3nt: TGTGCCAGCAGCTTAGCCCAGGGCTCTGCTGGCTACACCTTC; CDR3aa: CASSLAQGSAGYTF
v_gene: TRBV5-6; j_gene: TRBJ1-2; d_gene: TRBD1; abundance: .; CDR3nt: TGTGCCAGCAGCCTTGGCGGACAGGGGATTTACTATGGCTACACCTTC; CDR3aa: CASSLGGQGIYYGYTF
v_gene: TRBV12-2; j_gene: TRBJ1-5; d_gene: .; abundance: .; CDR3nt: TGTGCAAGTCCCGTACACCCCGCCGATACAGGTCGGATCAGTCAGCCCCAGCATTTT; CDR3aa: CASPVHPADTGRISQPQHF